This TCR beta chain derives from a study of T-cell memory formation after mild COVID-19. Study summary: Largely, the TCR clusters proved donor specific. Findings and caveats of the study: Memory cells collected pre-infection included some clones that later responded, suggesting cross-reactive memory joined. Contracting clones localized mainly to CM and EM when CD4+ and mainly to EMRA when CD8+.

Notes on this clonotype: Its antigen is unknown.

Between the trimmed V and J ends, which lost 3 bases and 4 bases, there was a span of 6 bases. This CDR3 has 12 amino acids. A 5'RACE reaction primed in the constant segment made cDNA libraries of TCR alpha and TCR beta, and these carried sample barcodes and UMIs. TCRdb processed the 5' RACE reads anew with MiXCR; each CDR3 protein has one entry. The data contain 470,000 or so distinct CDR3 sequences, around 18% of them singletons. This TCR derives from an adult woman who had mild COVID-19 (a few samples of this study predate the infection). Cell type and time point are not known. J is TRBJ1-1 and V is TRBV12-3 or TRBV12-4; no definite D call. The sample comprised PBMCs or a T cell subset sorted from them (not recorded which). CDR3 sequence reads: CASSFGVTEAFF. In nucleotides, the CDR3 is TGTGCCAGCAGTTTCGGGGTCACTGAAGCTTTCTTT.